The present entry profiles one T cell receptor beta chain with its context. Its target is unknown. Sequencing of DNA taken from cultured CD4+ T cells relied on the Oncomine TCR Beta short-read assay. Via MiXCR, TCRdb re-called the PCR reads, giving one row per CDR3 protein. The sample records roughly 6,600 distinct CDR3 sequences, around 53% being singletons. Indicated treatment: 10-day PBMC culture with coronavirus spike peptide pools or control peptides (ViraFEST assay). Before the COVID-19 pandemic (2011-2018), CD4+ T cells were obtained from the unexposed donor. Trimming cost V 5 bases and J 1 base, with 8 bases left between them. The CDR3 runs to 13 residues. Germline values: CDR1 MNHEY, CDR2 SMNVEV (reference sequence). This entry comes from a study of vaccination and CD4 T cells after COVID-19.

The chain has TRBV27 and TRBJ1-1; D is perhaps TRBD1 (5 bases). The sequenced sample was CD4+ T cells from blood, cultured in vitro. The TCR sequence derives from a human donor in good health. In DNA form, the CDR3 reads TGTGCCAGCAGTGAAAGGGGGAACACTGAAGCTTTCTTT. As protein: CASSERGNTEAFF.